This T cell receptor beta chain was sequenced for a study of blood T cell repertoires in COVID-19. Background on the study: Material from acute and convalescent COVID-19 was sourced from the United States, Italy and Spain. T cells, B-cell-depleted T cells, or PBMCs provided the cDNA or gDNA that served as material.

Trimming stripped 0 bases from V and 1 base from J, with 12 bases between. The CDR3 consists of 16 residues. Per germline, CDR1 MGHRA and CDR2 YSYEKL. Authors' data handling: Reference gene primer amplification gave estimated nucleated cell counts. Produced via immunoSEQ multiplex PCR; TCRdb's table is partial and in-frame only. V, J and clone size were drawn from that table, and D and trimming were deduced from the DNA. The sample consists of hundreds of thousands of clones, over 75% of them appearing once. The sample consisted of peripheral blood. The chain uses TRBV4-1 and TRBJ1-1, with D hard to call. The receptor was isolated from a woman between 45 and 60 years old who had recovered from COVID-19. CDR3 sequence: CASSQEGWEGNTEAFF. CDR3 DNA: TGCGCCAGCAGCCAAGAAGGTTGGGAGGGGAACACTGAAGCTTTCTTT.